This TCR beta chain originates from a study of blood T cell repertoires in COVID-19. Study summary: Samples of COVID-19 (acute and convalescent) were obtained from the United States, Italy and Spain.

Authors' analysis steps: It was from reference gene primer amplification that nucleated cell counts were estimated. Produced via immunoSEQ multiplex PCR; TCRdb's table is partial and in-frame only. The V and J calls and clone size come from that table; D and trimming were worked out from the DNA. The data hold 120,000 or so clones, with 65% to 85% observed a single time. There are 14 residues in the CDR3. Trimming took 7 bases from V and 4 from J; bases not matched to a gene: 3. From germline, CDR1 is ENHRY and CDR2 SYGVKD. The source of this sequence is a man older than 75 with active or convalescent COVID-19. The chain combines TRBV10-3 with TRBJ2-1; TRBD1 matches 11 bases. Sequencing was done on a sample of peripheral blood. The CDR3 DNA reads as TGTGCCATCAAAGGGACAGGGGGATACAATGAGCAGTTCTTC. It translates to CAIKGTGGYNEQFF.